A selection of T cell receptor beta chains follows, all from one sample in a study of T cell changes during pregnancy in multiple sclerosis. The repertoire was sequenced with immunoSEQ multiplex PCR; TCRdb's copy has only in-frame clones and lacks some. The table includes fewer than 100,000 clones, around 91% detected once. The sequences come from peripheral blood, collected before pregnancy. These receptors were taken from a female donor with multiple sclerosis, enrolled in a pregnancy study. Both conserved end residues are part of each CDR3. D genes are given only for firm matches. Clone size is given for some rows only: seen once, a few or many times, or a class if the clone is expanded.

>TRBV21-1|many|-|TRBJ2-2
CASSKGQNTGELFF
TGTGCCAGCAGCAAAGGACAGAACACCGGGGAGCTGTTTTTT
>TRBV9|few|TRBD2|TRBJ2-2
CASSVGTSGGGTGELFF
TGTGCCAGCAGCGTAGGAACTAGCGGGGGCGGCACCGGGGAGCTGTTTTTT
>TRBV5-1|once|TRBD2|TRBJ2-5
CASSLAGGGSQETQYF
TGCGCCAGCAGCTTGGCTGGCGGGGGATCTCAAGAGACCCAGTACTTC
>TRBV5-4|-|-|TRBJ2-1
CASSLGLSRVGSNEQFF
TGTGCCAGCAGCTTGGGATTGTCGAGGGTAGGGTCCAATGAGCAGTTCTTC
>TRBV5-6|-|-|TRBJ1-1
CASSFGQPNTEAFF
TGTGCCAGCAGCTTTGGACAGCCGAACACTGAAGCTTTCTTT
>TRBV5-6|-|-|TRBJ1-1
CASSLAGVTEAFF
TGTGCCAGCAGCTTGGCAGGGGTTACTGAAGCTTTCTTT
>TRBV5-1|-|TRBD1|TRBJ1-2
CASSPGQGNGYTF
TGCGCCAGCAGCCCGGGACAGGGGAATGGCTACACCTTC
>TRBV2|-|TRBD1|TRBJ2-2
CASSVGQGYGELFF
TGTGCCAGCAGTGTTGGACAGGGGTACGGGGAGCTGTTTTTT
>TRBV4-2|-|TRBD2|TRBJ2-1
CASSYRLAGGNEQFF
TGTGCCAGCAGCTACCGACTAGCGGGAGGCAATGAGCAGTTCTTC
>TRBV2|-|TRBD1|TRBJ1-2
CASSSNRGGYTF
TGTGCCAGCAGTTCTAACAGGGGAGGCTACACCTTC
>TRBV19|-|-|TRBJ1-3
CASRRQRSSGNTIYF
TGTGCCAGTCGCCGACAGCGTAGCTCTGGAAACACCATATATTTT
>TRBV27|-|TRBD1|TRBJ2-7
CASSLNRGPYEQYF
TGTGCCAGCAGTTTAAACAGGGGGCCCTACGAGCAGTACTTC
>TRBV10-3|-|TRBD1|TRBJ1-5
CAISEGSGTGAPIHQPQHF
TGTGCCATCAGTGAGGGATCCGGGACAGGGGCTCCAATCCATCAGCCCCAGCATTTT
>TRBV6-5|once|-|TRBJ1-6
CASSYMDAGSILPLHF
TGTGCCAGCAGTTACATGGACGCGGGCAGTATTTTACCCCTCCACTTT
>TRBV20-1|-|-|TRBJ1-1
CSARGFGEAFF
TGCAGTGCTAGAGGGTTCGGGGAAGCTTTCTTT
>TRBV5-4|-|TRBD1|TRBJ2-1
CAVWDRDYNEQFF
TGTGCCGTCTGGGACAGGGATTACAATGAGCAGTTCTTC
>TRBV10-1|-|TRBD1|TRBJ1-1
CASSDPGTGKTEAFF
TGCGCCAGCAGTGACCCCGGGACAGGGAAAACTGAAGCTTTCTTT
>TRBV6-1|-|TRBD1|TRBJ2-1
CASSEDPGQGYNEQFF
TGTGCCAGCAGTGAAGATCCGGGACAGGGCTACAATGAGCAGTTCTTC
>TRBV6-6|-|-|TRBJ1-2
CASTPNRDYGYTF
TGTGCCAGCACCCCAAACAGGGACTATGGCTACACCTTC
>TRBV7-3|-|-|TRBJ1-2
CASSQGRPIDCGYTF
TGTGCCAGCAGCCAGGGGCGGCCTATAGATTGTGGCTACACCTTC
>TRBV29-1|few|-|TRBJ1-1
CSVVDSEAFF
TGCAGCGTCGTCGACAGTGAAGCTTTCTTT
>TRBV18|-|-|TRBJ1-6
CASSQRHLPNYNSPLHF
TGTGCCAGCTCACAGAGACACCTTCCTAATTATAATTCACCCCTCCACTTT
>TRBV5-6|-|-|TRBJ1-1
CASSLVLGAAEAFF
TGTGCCAGCAGCTTGGTCCTAGGGGCGGCTGAAGCTTTCTTT
>TRBV5-1|-|TRBD1|TRBJ1-2
CASSQDGTGSNYGYTF
TGCGCCAGCAGCCAGGACGGGACAGGCTCTAACTATGGCTACACCTTC
>TRBV5-1|-|-|TRBJ2-7
CASSSSYEQYF
TGCGCCAGCAGCTCTTCCTACGAGCAGTACTTC
>TRBV19|-|TRBD1|TRBJ1-1
CASSTPTGVPNTEAFF
TGTGCCAGTAGTACCCCGACAGGGGTCCCTAACACTGAAGCTTTCTTT
>TRBV20-1|few|-|TRBJ1-1
CSASPYTEAFF
TGCAGTGCTAGCCCCTACACTGAAGCTTTCTTT
>TRBV21-1|-|-|TRBJ2-7
CASIRRGEPYEQYF
TGTGCCAGCATAAGGCGGGGCGAACCCTACGAGCAGTACTTC
>TRBV11-2|-|-|TRBJ1-1
CASSSTRRGTEAFF
TGTGCCAGCAGCTCCACGCGGAGAGGGACTGAAGCTTTCTTT
>TRBV19|-|-|TRBJ1-2
CASTGNLATGDYGYTF
TGTGCCAGTACTGGTAATCTGGCGACGGGGGACTATGGCTACACCTTC
>TRBV15|-|-|TRBJ1-2
CATSRFSMSNYGYTF
TGTGCCACCAGCAGATTTTCTATGTCTAACTATGGCTACACCTTC
>TRBV7-9|-|-|TRBJ1-2
CASSLYGGEVALGYTF
TGTGCCAGCAGCTTATATGGGGGCGAAGTGGCGCTTGGCTACACCTTC
>TRBV7-8|-|TRBD2|TRBJ2-1
CASSSRGGGNEQFF
TGTGCCAGCAGCTCCCGGGGGGGAGGTAATGAGCAGTTCTTC
>TRBV2|-|-|TRBJ2-1
CASSDVAAYNEQFF
TGTGCCAGCAGTGATGTAGCGGCCTACAATGAGCAGTTCTTC
>TRBV28|-|TRBD1|TRBJ1-5
CATNQGADGNQPQHF
TGTGCCACCAACCAGGGGGCCGATGGCAATCAGCCCCAGCATTTT
>TRBV11-2|-|-|TRBJ2-7
CASSRLVLLDEQYF
TGTGCCAGCAGTAGACTCGTTCTGTTGGACGAGCAGTACTTC
>TRBV5-6|-|-|TRBJ1-2
CASSLAYRTLLNYGYTF
TGTGCCAGCAGCTTAGCGTACAGGACACTCCTTAACTATGGCTACACCTTC
>TRBV5-6|-|-|TRBJ1-5
CASSFLGQPQHF
TGTGCCAGCAGCTTTTTGGGCCAGCCCCAGCATTTT
>TRBV5-1|-|TRBD1|TRBJ1-2
CASNPGTAEHYGYTF
TGCGCCAGCAACCCCGGGACAGCCGAGCACTATGGCTACACCTTC
>TRBV11-1|-|-|TRBJ1-1
CASSPGQPGNTEAFF
TGTGCCAGCAGCCCCGGACAGCCTGGGAACACTGAAGCTTTCTTT
>TRBV19|few|TRBD1|TRBJ1-2
CASSLRGREGGYTF
TGTGCCAGTAGCCTCAGGGGGCGCGAAGGTGGCTACACCTTC
>TRBV5-1|-|TRBD1|TRBJ1-1
CASSWGRGDRGPNTEAFF
TGCGCCAGCAGCTGGGGTAGGGGGGACAGGGGACCGAACACTGAAGCTTTCTTT
>TRBV4-3|-|-|TRBJ2-1
CASSQDIGGPYNEQFF
TGCGCCAGCAGCCAAGATATAGGAGGGCCCTACAATGAGCAGTTCTTC
>TRBV15|-|-|TRBJ1-4
CATSRDGRELNEKLFF
TGTGCCACCAGCAGAGATGGGAGGGAACTTAATGAAAAACTGTTTTTT
>TRBV19|-|TRBD1|TRBJ1-1
CASSKSRDRGPEAFF
TGTGCCAGTAGTAAGAGCCGGGACAGGGGACCTGAAGCTTTCTTT